The source of this T cell receptor beta chain is a study of T cells in Graves' hyperthyroidism and ophthalmopathy. Study results and caveats: The model predicted ophthalmopathy a median roughly 6.5 months before onset.

This clonotype has a handful of counts. What it recognizes is unknown. Using RNA transcripts as the source, TCR beta CDR3 regions were amplified. In the first-round RT-PCR of the TCR CDR3, the HTBI primer set was used. TCRdb processed the multiplex PCR reads anew with MiXCR; each CDR3 protein has one entry. The table lists a few hundred thousand distinct CDR3 sequences, 15% to 18% of them singletons. PBMCs stemmed from around 10 ml fresh peripheral blood. Germline V gene sequence: CDR1 MNHNS, CDR2 SASEGT. The CDR3 covers 12 residues. The germline V and J ends were trimmed by 7 bases and 9 bases, with 13 bases remaining between them.

The specimen sequenced was blood. The chain carries TRBV6-1 and TRBJ2-4; D not certain. This TCR came from a woman under 30 with Graves' hyperthyroidism that later progressed to Graves' ophthalmopathy. The CDR3: CASTSPVPIQYF. CDR3 coding DNA: TGTGCCAGCACCTCGCCCGTACCCATTCAGTACTTC.